The 2 T cell receptor beta chains given below trace back to one sample, sequenced in a study of cytomegalovirus exposure and HLA in healthy donors. 13 Jbeta primers and 60 Vbeta primers were used for the PCR. The protocol was immunoSEQ multiplex PCR, while the TCRdb copy is restricted to in-frame clones and leaves out a portion. The sample lists around 110,000 clones; approximately 79% were seen once. The sequenced material came from PBMCs. The receptors stem from a man aged 55 to 70 in good health and CMV-seronegative.

The chain has TRBV7-2 and TRBJ1-5; maybe TRBD1 (5 bases). The CDR3 has 14 residues. V was cut by 4 bases and J by 2 bases, with 9 bases left in between. The germline CDR1 and CDR2 sequences are SGHTA and FQGNSA. CDR3 amino acids: CASSSRVGNQPQHF. The CDR3, as DNA: TGTGCCAGCAGCTCCAGGGTGGGCAATCAGCCCCAGCATTTT.

CDR3 in amino acids: CASSFQGGYEQYF. DNA for the CDR3: TGCGCCAGCAGCTTTCAGGGAGGGTACGAGCAGTACTTC. V gene TRBV5-1 combines with J gene TRBJ2-7; 7 nucleotides line up with TRBD2. Germline V gene data show CDR1 as SGHRS and CDR2 as YFSETQ. V lost 2 bases to trimming and J lost 4 bases; unmatched junction nucleotides: 3. The CDR3 loop spans 13 amino acids.